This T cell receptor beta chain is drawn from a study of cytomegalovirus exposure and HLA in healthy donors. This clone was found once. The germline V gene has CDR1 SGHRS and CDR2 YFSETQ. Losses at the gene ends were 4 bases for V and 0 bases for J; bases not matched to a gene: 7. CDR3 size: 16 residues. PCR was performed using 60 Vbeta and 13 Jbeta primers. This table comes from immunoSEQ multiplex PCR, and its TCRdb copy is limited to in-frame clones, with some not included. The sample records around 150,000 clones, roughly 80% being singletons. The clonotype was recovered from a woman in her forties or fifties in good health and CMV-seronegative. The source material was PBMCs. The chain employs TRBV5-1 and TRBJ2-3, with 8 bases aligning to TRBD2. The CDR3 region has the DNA TGCGCCAGCAGCCCCCTTTCTAGCGGGAGCACAGATACGCAGTATTTT. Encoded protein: CASSPLSSGSTDTQYF.